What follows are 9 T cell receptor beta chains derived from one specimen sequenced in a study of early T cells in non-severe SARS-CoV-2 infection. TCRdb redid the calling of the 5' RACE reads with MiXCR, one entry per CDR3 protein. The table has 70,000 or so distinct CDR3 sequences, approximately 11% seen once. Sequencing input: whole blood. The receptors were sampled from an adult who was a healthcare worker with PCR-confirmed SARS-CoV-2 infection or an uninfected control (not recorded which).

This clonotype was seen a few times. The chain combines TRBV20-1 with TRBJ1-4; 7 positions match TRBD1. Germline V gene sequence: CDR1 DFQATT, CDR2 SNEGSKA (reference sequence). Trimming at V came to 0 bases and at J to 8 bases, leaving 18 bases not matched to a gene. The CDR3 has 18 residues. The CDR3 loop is CSARDWAPRQGAGEKLFF. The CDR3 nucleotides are TGCAGTGCTAGAGATTGGGCCCCTAGACAGGGCGCAGGGGAAAAACTGTTTTTT.

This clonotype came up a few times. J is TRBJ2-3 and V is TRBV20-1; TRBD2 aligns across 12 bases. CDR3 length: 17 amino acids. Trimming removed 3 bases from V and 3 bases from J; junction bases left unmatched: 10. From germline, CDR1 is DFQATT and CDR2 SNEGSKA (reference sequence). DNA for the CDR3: TGCAGTGCTAGGGGATCCGGACTAGCGGGAAGAACAGATACGCAGTATTTT. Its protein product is CSARGSGLAGRTDTQYF.

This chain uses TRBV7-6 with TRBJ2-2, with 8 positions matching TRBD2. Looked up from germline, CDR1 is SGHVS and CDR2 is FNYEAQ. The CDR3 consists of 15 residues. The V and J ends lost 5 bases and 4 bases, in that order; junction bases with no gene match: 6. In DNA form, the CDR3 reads TGTGCCAGCAGCCTTAGCGGGATCGGCACCGGGGAGCTGTTTTTT. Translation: CASSLSGIGTGELFF.

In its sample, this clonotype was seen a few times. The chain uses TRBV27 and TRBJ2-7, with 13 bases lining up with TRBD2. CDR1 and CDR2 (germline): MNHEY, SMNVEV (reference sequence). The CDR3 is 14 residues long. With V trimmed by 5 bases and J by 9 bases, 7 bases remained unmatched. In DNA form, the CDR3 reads TGTGCCAGCAGTAAGGGACTAGCGGGGTCTGGGCAGTACTTC. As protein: CASSKGLAGSGQYF.

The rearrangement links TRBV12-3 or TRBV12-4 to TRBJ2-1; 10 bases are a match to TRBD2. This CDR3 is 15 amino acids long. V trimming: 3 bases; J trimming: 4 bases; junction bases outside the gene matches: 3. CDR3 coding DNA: TGTGCCAGCAGTTTCGGGACTAGCGCGTACAATGAGCAGTTCTTC. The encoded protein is CASSFGTSAYNEQFF.

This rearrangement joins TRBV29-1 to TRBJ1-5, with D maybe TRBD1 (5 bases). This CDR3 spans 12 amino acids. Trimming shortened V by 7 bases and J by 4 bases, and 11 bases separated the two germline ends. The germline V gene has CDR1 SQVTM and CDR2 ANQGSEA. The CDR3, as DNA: TGCAGCGCAGTATGGGGGAATCAGCCCCAGCATTTT. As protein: CSAVWGNQPQHF. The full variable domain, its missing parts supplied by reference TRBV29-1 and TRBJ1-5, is SAVISQKPSRDICQRGTSLTIQCQVDSQVTMMFWYRQQPGQSLTLIATANQGSEATYESGFVIDKFPISRPNLTFSTLTVSNMSPEDSSIYLCSAVWGNQPQHFGDGTRLSIL.

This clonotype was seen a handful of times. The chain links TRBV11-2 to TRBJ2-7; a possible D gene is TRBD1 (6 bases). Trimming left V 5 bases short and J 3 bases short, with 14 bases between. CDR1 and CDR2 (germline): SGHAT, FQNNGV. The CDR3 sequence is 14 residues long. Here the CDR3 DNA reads TGTGCCAGCAGCGCAGGGGTGCCACACTACGAGCAGTACTTC. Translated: CASSAGVPHYEQYF.

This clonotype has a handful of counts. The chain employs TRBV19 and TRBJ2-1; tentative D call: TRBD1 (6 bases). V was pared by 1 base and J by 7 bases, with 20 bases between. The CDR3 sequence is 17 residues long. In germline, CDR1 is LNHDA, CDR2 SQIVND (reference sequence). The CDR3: CASSIVRPDRRSNEQFF. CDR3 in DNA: TGTGCCAGTAGTATAGTTCGTCCTGACAGGCGATCAAATGAGCAGTTCTTC.

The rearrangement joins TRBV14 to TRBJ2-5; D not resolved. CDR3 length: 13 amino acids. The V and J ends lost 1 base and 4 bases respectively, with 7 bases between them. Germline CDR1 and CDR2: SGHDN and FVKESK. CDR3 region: CASSQGLGETQYF. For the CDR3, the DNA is TGTGCCAGCAGCCAAGGACTGGGAGAGACCCAGTACTTC.